This section outlines one T cell receptor (beta chain) sequence together with its context. Its antigen is unidentified. The data were taken from a study of neurological immune-mediated disorders. Points from the study as a whole: The expanded clones of different subjects shared no CDR3 amino acid sequences (suggesting private repertoires in all groups).

The team produced cDNA through 5'RACE using 10-nucleotide random UMIs. TCRdb independently ran MiXCR on the 5' RACE reads; one entry per CDR3 protein. The sample records about 120,000 distinct CDR3 sequences, approximately 3.2% being singletons. CDR1 and CDR2 (germline): SGHTA, FQGNSA. This CDR3 region has 13 residues. The rearrangement joins TRBV7-2 to TRBJ2-7; 7 nucleotides line up with TRBD1. Sequencing was performed on PBMCs. The origin of this receptor is a woman in her 30s with multiple sclerosis. DNA of the CDR3: TGTTCTCCTAGGGGTCAGGGGGTCTACGAGCAGTACTTC. This gives the protein CSPRGQGVYEQYF. The full variable domain, its missing parts supplied by reference TRBV7-2 and TRBJ2-7, is GAGVSQSPSNKVTEKGKDVELRCDPISGHTALYWYRQSLGQGLEFLIYFQGNSAPDKSGLPSDRFSAERTGGSVSTLTIQRTQQEDSAVYLCSPRGQGVYEQYFGPGTRLTVT.